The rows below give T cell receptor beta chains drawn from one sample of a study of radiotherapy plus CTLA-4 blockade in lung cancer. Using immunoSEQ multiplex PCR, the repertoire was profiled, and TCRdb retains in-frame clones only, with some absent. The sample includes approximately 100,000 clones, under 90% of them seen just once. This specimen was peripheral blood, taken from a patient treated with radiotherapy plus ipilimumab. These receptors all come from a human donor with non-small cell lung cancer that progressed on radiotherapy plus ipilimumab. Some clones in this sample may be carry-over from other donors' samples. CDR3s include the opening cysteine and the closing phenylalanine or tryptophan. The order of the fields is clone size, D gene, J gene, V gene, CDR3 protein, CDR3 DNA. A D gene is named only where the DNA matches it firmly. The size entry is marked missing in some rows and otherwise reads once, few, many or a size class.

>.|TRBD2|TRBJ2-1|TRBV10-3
CAISVAGFNEQFF
TGTGCCATCAGTGTAGCGGGATTTAATGAGCAGTTCTTC
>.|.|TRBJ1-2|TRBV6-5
CASSYSRDVGYTF
TGTGCCAGCAGTTACTCCCGGGATGTTGGCTACACCTTC
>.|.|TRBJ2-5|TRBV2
CASTGGWGPQETQYF
TGTGCCAGCACTGGGGGATGGGGGCCCCAAGAGACCCAGTACTTC
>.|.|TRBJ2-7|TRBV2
CAIDRGSSYEQYF
TGTGCCATCGACCGGGGGAGCTCCTACGAGCAGTACTTC
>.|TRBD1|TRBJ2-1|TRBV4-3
CASSQLRTGFSYNEQFF
TGCGCCAGCAGCCAACTTCGGACAGGGTTTTCCTACAATGAGCAGTTCTTC
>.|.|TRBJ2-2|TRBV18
CASSPTSRTGELFF
TGTGCCAGCTCACCAACTAGTAGGACCGGGGAGCTGTTTTTT
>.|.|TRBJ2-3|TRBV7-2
CASSDGQSITDTQYF
TGTGCCAGCAGCGACGGACAATCGATCACAGATACGCAGTATTTT
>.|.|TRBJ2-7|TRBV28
CASRGRGGEQYF
TGTGCCAGCCGGGGCAGGGGAGGCGAGCAGTACTTC
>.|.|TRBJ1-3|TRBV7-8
CASSPRIAGNTIYF
TGTGCCAGCAGCCCCCGGATCGCTGGAAACACCATATATTTT
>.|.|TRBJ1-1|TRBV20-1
CSAKGGPEAFF
TGCAGTGCTAAGGGTGGGCCTGAAGCTTTCTTT
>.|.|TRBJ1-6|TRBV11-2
CASSLGQYNSPLHF
TGTGCCAGCAGCTTAGGACAGTATAATTCACCCCTCCACTTT
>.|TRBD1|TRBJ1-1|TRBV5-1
CASSAKRDSRNTEAFF
TGCGCCAGCAGCGCGAAAAGGGACAGCAGAAACACTGAAGCTTTCTTT
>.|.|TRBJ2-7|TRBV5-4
CASSQKGGGHSYEQYF
TGTGCCAGCAGCCAAAAGGGAGGGGGACACTCCTACGAGCAGTACTTC
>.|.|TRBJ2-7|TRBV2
CASRIQRDGEQYF
TGTGCCAGCAGAATACAGAGGGATGGAGAGCAGTACTTC
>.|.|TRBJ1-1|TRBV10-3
CAISESSSLWDTEAFF
TGTGCCATCAGTGAGTCGTCCTCCCTGTGGGACACTGAAGCTTTCTTT
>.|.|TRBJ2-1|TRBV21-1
CASSNRDTRSYNEQFF
TGTGCCAGCAGCAACAGGGACACCCGCTCCTACAATGAGCAGTTCTTC
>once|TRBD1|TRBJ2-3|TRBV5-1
CASSLGDRGLEDTQYF
TGCGCCAGCAGCTTGGGGGACAGGGGGCTAGAAGATACGCAGTATTTT
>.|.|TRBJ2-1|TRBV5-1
CASSLPGSYNEQFF
TGCGCCAGCAGCTTGCCCGGGTCCTACAATGAGCAGTTCTTC
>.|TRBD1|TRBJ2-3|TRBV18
CASAMGQGLKSTDTQYF
TGTGCCAGCGCAATGGGACAGGGCTTAAAAAGCACAGATACGCAGTATTTT
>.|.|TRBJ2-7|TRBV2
CASQDSTTEQYF
TGTGCCAGCCAGGACAGCACTACCGAGCAGTACTTC
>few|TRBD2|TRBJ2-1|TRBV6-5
CASSAGTSGSNEQFF
TGTGCCAGCAGTGCCGGGACTAGCGGGTCCAATGAGCAGTTCTTC
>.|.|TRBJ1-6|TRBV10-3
CAISESSGSSYNSPLHF
TGTGCCATCAGTGAGTCTTCGGGGAGCTCCTATAATTCACCCCTCCACTTT
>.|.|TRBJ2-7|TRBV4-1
CASSQRQNYEQYF
TGCGCCAGCAGCCAGCGACAGAACTACGAGCAGTACTTC
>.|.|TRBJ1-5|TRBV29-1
CSVGGSNQPQHF
TGCAGCGTCGGAGGGAGCAATCAGCCCCAGCATTTT
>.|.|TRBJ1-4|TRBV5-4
CASSSRMGGEKLFF
TGTGCCAGCAGCTCGCGAATGGGGGGCGAAAAACTGTTTTTT
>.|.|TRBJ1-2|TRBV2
CASSEGPYGYTF
TGTGCCAGCAGTGAAGGCCCCTATGGCTACACCTTC
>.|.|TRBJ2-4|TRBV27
CASSLLGSVTKNIQYF
TGTGCCAGCAGTTTATTAGGATCCGTGACCAAAAACATTCAGTACTTC
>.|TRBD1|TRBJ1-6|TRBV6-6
CASRQGQGGNSPLRF
TGTGCCAGCAGGCAAGGACAGGGCGGTAATTCACCCCTCCGCTTT
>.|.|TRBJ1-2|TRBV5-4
CASSFGGLGDYGYTF
TGTGCCAGCAGCTTCGGTGGTCTGGGGGATTATGGCTACACCTTC
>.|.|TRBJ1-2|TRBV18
CASSPSGTMGYTF
TGTGCCAGCTCACCCTCTGGAACTATGGGCTACACCTTC
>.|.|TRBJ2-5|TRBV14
CASSPLGGGVSDETQYF
TGTGCCAGCAGCCCACTTGGGGGGGGCGTCAGTGATGAGACCCAGTACTTC
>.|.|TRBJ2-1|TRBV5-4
CASSLLTPQYNEQFF
TGTGCCAGCAGCTTGTTGACACCGCAGTACAATGAGCAGTTCTTC
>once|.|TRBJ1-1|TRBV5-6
CASSLEQGYTEAFF
TGTGCCAGCAGCTTGGAACAGGGATACACTGAAGCTTTCTTT
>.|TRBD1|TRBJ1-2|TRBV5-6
CASSPFRTGVTNYGYTF
TGTGCCAGCAGCCCGTTTAGGACAGGGGTGACTAACTATGGCTACACCTTC
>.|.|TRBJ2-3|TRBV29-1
CSVSGGWGMTDTQYF
TGCAGCGTTTCCGGGGGCTGGGGGATGACAGATACGCAGTATTTT
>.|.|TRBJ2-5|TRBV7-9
CASSLARVLGTQYF
TGTGCCAGCAGCTTAGCAAGGGTCCTGGGGACCCAGTACTTC
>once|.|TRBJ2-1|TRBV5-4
CASSFDPVGRGEQFF
TGTGCCAGCAGTTTCGACCCAGTGGGCCGAGGTGAGCAGTTCTTC
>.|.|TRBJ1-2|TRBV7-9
CASSFLQGDYGYTF
TGTGCCAGCAGCTTTTTACAGGGCGACTATGGCTACACCTTC
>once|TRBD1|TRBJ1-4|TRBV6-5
CASSSRGTGGYEKLFF
TGTGCCAGCAGTTCCCGTGGGACAGGGGGGTATGAAAAACTGTTTTTT
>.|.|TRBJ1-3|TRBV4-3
CASSQDGRNSGNTIYF
TGCGCCAGCAGCCAAGATGGGCGGAACTCTGGAAACACCATATATTTT
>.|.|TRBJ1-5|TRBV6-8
CASGLGSLGQPQHF
TGTGCCAGCGGACTCGGTTCCCTTGGTCAGCCCCAGCATTTT
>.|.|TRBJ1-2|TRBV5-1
CASSLDSLGYTF
TGCGCCAGCAGCTTGGACAGCTTGGGCTACACCTTC
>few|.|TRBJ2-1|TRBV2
CASKGDTYNKQFF
TGTGCCAGCAAAGGGGACACCTACAATAAGCAGTTCTTC
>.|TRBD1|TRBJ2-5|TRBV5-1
CASSWGQGPVETQYF
TGCGCCAGCAGCTGGGGACAGGGGCCGGTAGAGACCCAGTACTTC
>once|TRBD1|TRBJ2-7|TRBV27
CASRRGRGLSYEQYF
TGTGCCAGCAGGCGAGGCAGGGGGCTTTCCTACGAGCAGTACTTC
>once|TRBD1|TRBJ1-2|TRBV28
CASISGTDYGYTF
TGTGCCAGCATCTCCGGGACAGACTATGGCTACACCTTC
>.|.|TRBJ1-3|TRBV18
CASSPILAGAGNTIYF
TGTGCCAGCTCACCAATCCTTGCAGGGGCGGGAAACACCATATATTTT
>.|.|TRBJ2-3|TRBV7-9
CASSSRGRGLLLPTDTQYF
TGTGCCAGCAGCTCCCGGGGGCGGGGACTTCTCCTTCCCACAGATACGCAGTATTTT
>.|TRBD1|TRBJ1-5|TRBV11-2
CAGSDRGANSNQPQHF
TGTGCCGGCTCAGACAGGGGCGCTAATAGCAATCAGCCCCAGCATTTT
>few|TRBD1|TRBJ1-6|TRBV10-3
CAIRGQHNSPLHF
TGTGCCATCAGGGGACAGCATAATTCACCCCTCCACTTT
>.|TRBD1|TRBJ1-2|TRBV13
CASSSRTGPLTNYGYTF
TGTGCCAGCAGCTCCAGGACAGGGCCACTAACTAACTATGGCTACACCTTC
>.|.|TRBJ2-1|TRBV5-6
CASSLGGFTYNEQFF
TGTGCCAGCAGCTTGGGAGGGTTCACCTACAATGAGCAGTTCTTC
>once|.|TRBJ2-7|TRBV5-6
CASSVGGRTSSYEQYF
TGTGCCAGCAGCGTGGGGGGGCGGACGAGCTCCTACGAGCAGTACTTC
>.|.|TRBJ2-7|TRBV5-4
CASSAPSDEQYF
TGTGCCAGCAGCGCGCCCTCTGACGAGCAGTACTTC
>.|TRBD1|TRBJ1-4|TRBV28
CASSYSKTGGGVFF
TGTGCCAGCAGTTACTCAAAAACAGGGGGTGGGGTGTTTTTT
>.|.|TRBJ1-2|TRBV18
CASSPVAGESGYTF
TGTGCCAGCTCACCAGTGGCAGGGGAATCTGGCTACACCTTC
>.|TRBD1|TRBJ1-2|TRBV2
CASSSPGQGAFGYTF
TGTGCCAGCAGTTCACCGGGACAGGGGGCGTTTGGCTACACCTTC
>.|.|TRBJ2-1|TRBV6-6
CASSRTYEQFF
TGTGCCAGCAGTAGGACGTATGAGCAGTTCTTC
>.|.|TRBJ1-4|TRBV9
CASSPTYRSVEKLFF
TGTGCCAGCAGCCCGACGTACAGATCTGTTGAAAAACTGTTTTTT
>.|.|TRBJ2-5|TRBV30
CAWKGGPYGETQYF
TGTGCCTGGAAAGGGGGACCGTACGGGGAGACCCAGTACTTC